This is a list of T cell receptor beta chains from one sample in a study of blood T cell repertoires in COVID-19. TCRdb's table, derived via immunoSEQ multiplex PCR, lists solely in-frame clones and lacks some. This table holds around 60,000 clones, 80% to 90% found once. Sequences were obtained from peripheral blood. The receptor source for this set is a man aged 40-55 years with acute or convalescent COVID-19. CDR3s include the opening cysteine and the closing phenylalanine or tryptophan. Fields, in order: clone size, D gene, V gene, J gene, CDR3 protein, CDR3 DNA. A D gene is named only where the DNA matches it firmly. Where a row states a size, it is once, few, many or the class of an expanded clone; other rows omit it.

clone size: .
D gene: TRBD2
V gene: TRBV11-3
J gene: TRBJ2-1
CDR3 protein: CASSQRGGAFDNEQFF
CDR3 DNA: TGTGCCAGCAGCCAGCGCGGGGGGGCTTTTGACAATGAGCAGTTCTTC

clone size: .
D gene: .
V gene: TRBV21-1
J gene: TRBJ1-5
CDR3 protein: CASSIRDSNHQPQHF
CDR3 DNA: TGTGCCAGCAGCATCCGGGACAGCAACCATCAGCCCCAGCATTTT

clone size: once
D gene: TRBD1
V gene: TRBV10-3
J gene: TRBJ2-4
CDR3 protein: CAISEMDRGGIQYF
CDR3 DNA: TGTGCCATCAGTGAAATGGACAGGGGGGGCATTCAGTACTTC

clone size: .
D gene: .
V gene: TRBV14
J gene: TRBJ2-5
CDR3 protein: CASSLSRQGETQYF
CDR3 DNA: TGTGCCAGCAGCCTCTCCCGGCAGGGGGAGACCCAGTACTTC

clone size: .
D gene: .
V gene: TRBV19
J gene: TRBJ1-4
CDR3 protein: CASNLKGDILNEKLFF
CDR3 DNA: TGTGCCAGTAACCTTAAGGGGGACATACTTAATGAAAAACTGTTTTTT

clone size: .
D gene: TRBD1
V gene: TRBV2
J gene: TRBJ1-3
CDR3 protein: CASSRSGQGAGNTIYF
CDR3 DNA: TGTGCCAGCAGTCGATCGGGACAGGGGGCCGGAAACACCATATATTTT

clone size: .
D gene: .
V gene: TRBV3-1/TRBV3-2
J gene: TRBJ2-1
CDR3 protein: CASSQDSRLNEQFF
CDR3 DNA: TGTGCCAGCAGCCAAGATTCGAGGTTGAATGAGCAGTTCTTC

clone size: .
D gene: .
V gene: TRBV9
J gene: TRBJ2-2
CDR3 protein: CASSSTSSAGELFF
CDR3 DNA: TGTGCCAGCAGCAGCACTAGTTCAGCCGGGGAGCTGTTTTTT

clone size: once
D gene: .
V gene: TRBV5-1
J gene: TRBJ1-4
CDR3 protein: CASSPRGWDEKLFF
CDR3 DNA: TGCGCCAGCAGCCCCCGGGGGTGGGATGAAAAACTGTTTTTT

clone size: .
D gene: .
V gene: TRBV7-6
J gene: TRBJ1-1
CDR3 protein: CASSSMTGRRTEAFF
CDR3 DNA: TGTGCCAGCAGCTCTATGACAGGCCGTAGGACTGAAGCTTTCTTT

clone size: .
D gene: .
V gene: TRBV28
J gene: TRBJ1-5
CDR3 protein: CASSFSSHGQPQHF
CDR3 DNA: TGTGCCAGCAGTTTCTCGTCCCACGGGCAGCCCCAGCATTTT

clone size: few
D gene: .
V gene: TRBV9
J gene: TRBJ1-6
CDR3 protein: CASSGTGPNSPLHF
CDR3 DNA: TGTGCCAGCAGCGGAACAGGTCCTAATTCACCCCTCCACTTT

clone size: .
D gene: .
V gene: TRBV6-5
J gene: TRBJ2-3
CDR3 protein: CASKRTGTDTQYF
CDR3 DNA: TGTGCCAGCAAGAGGACTGGCACAGATACGCAGTATTTT

clone size: .
D gene: .
V gene: TRBV4-1
J gene: TRBJ1-6
CDR3 protein: CASSQEGYGGSPLHF
CDR3 DNA: TGCGCCAGCAGCCAAGAGGGCTATGGTGGTTCACCCCTCCACTTT

clone size: .
D gene: TRBD1
V gene: TRBV9
J gene: TRBJ1-1
CDR3 protein: CASSARPSGGGHTEAFF
CDR3 DNA: TGTGCCAGCAGCGCTCGACCCTCAGGGGGTGGTCACACTGAAGCTTTCTTT

clone size: .
D gene: .
V gene: TRBV7-2
J gene: TRBJ2-3
CDR3 protein: CASSSKIYRDDTQYF
CDR3 DNA: TGTGCCAGCAGCTCTAAAATTTACAGGGATGATACGCAGTATTTT

clone size: .
D gene: TRBD1
V gene: TRBV7-6
J gene: TRBJ1-6
CDR3 protein: CASSLRGGKNSPLHF
CDR3 DNA: TGTGCCAGCAGCTTACGAGGGGGCAAGAATTCACCCCTCCACTTT

clone size: .
D gene: .
V gene: TRBV7-2
J gene: TRBJ1-1
CDR3 protein: CASSLLTQSTEAFF
CDR3 DNA: TGTGCCAGCAGCTTACTGACACAAAGCACTGAAGCTTTCTTT

clone size: .
D gene: .
V gene: TRBV30
J gene: TRBJ1-2
CDR3 protein: CAWRGRQAINYGYTF
CDR3 DNA: TGTGCCTGGAGGGGAAGACAGGCTATTAACTATGGCTACACCTTC

clone size: .
D gene: TRBD1
V gene: TRBV6-5
J gene: TRBJ1-1
CDR3 protein: CASSPGTGYTEAFF
CDR3 DNA: TGTGCCAGCAGCCCCGGGACAGGGTACACTGAAGCTTTCTTT

clone size: .
D gene: .
V gene: TRBV30
J gene: TRBJ1-1
CDR3 protein: CAWSHGGPMNTEAFF
CDR3 DNA: TGTGCCTGGAGTCATGGGGGCCCGATGAACACTGAAGCTTTCTTT

clone size: .
D gene: .
V gene: TRBV7-7
J gene: TRBJ2-1
CDR3 protein: CASSLYQGNNEQFF
CDR3 DNA: TGTGCCAGCAGCTTATATCAGGGCAACAATGAGCAGTTCTTC

clone size: .
D gene: TRBD1
V gene: TRBV12-3/TRBV12-4
J gene: TRBJ1-5
CDR3 protein: CASRTGTNQPQHF
CDR3 DNA: TGTGCCAGCCGGACAGGGACCAATCAGCCCCAGCATTTT

clone size: .
D gene: .
V gene: TRBV6-5
J gene: TRBJ1-4
CDR3 protein: CATRGSYEKLFF
CDR3 DNA: TGTGCTACGCGGGGAAGTTATGAAAAACTGTTTTTT

clone size: .
D gene: .
V gene: TRBV7-2
J gene: TRBJ2-7
CDR3 protein: CASSLLGGVHEQYF
CDR3 DNA: TGTGCCAGCAGCTTGTTGGGGGGAGTCCACGAGCAGTACTTC

clone size: .
D gene: .
V gene: TRBV6-1
J gene: TRBJ2-4
CDR3 protein: CASSEGLWGDIQYF
CDR3 DNA: TGTGCCAGCAGTGAAGGGCTCTGGGGGGACATTCAGTACTTC

clone size: once
D gene: TRBD1
V gene: TRBV6-6
J gene: TRBJ1-2
CDR3 protein: CASSALPGQSVYGYTF
CDR3 DNA: TGTGCCAGCAGTGCGCTTCCGGGACAGTCGGTATATGGCTACACCTTC

clone size: .
D gene: TRBD1
V gene: TRBV27
J gene: TRBJ1-2
CDR3 protein: CASSPNRGRYGYTF
CDR3 DNA: TGTGCCAGCAGCCCAAACAGGGGAAGGTATGGCTACACCTTC

clone size: .
D gene: TRBD2
V gene: TRBV9
J gene: TRBJ2-1
CDR3 protein: CASSVVNGGDQFF
CDR3 DNA: TGTGCCAGCAGCGTAGTTAACGGGGGGGATCAGTTCTTC

clone size: .
D gene: .
V gene: TRBV20-1
J gene: TRBJ2-6
CDR3 protein: CSASTPYSGKPGANVLTF
CDR3 DNA: TGCAGTGCTAGTACCCCCTACTCCGGGAAACCTGGGGCCAACGTCCTGACTTTC

clone size: .
D gene: TRBD1
V gene: TRBV7-9
J gene: TRBJ2-5
CDR3 protein: CASSRTTGEETQYF
CDR3 DNA: TGTGCCAGCAGCCGAACAACAGGGGAAGAGACCCAGTACTTC

clone size: .
D gene: .
V gene: TRBV5-1
J gene: TRBJ2-5
CDR3 protein: CASSLYRDEETQYF
CDR3 DNA: TGCGCCAGCTCACTATACAGGGACGAGGAGACCCAGTACTTC

clone size: .
D gene: TRBD2
V gene: TRBV5-4
J gene: TRBJ2-3
CDR3 protein: CASSLLAGGTSTDTQYF
CDR3 DNA: TGTGCCAGCAGCTTACTAGCGGGGGGAACTAGCACAGATACGCAGTATTTT

clone size: .
D gene: TRBD2
V gene: TRBV5-5
J gene: TRBJ2-5
CDR3 protein: CASSLAWASGGKTQYF
CDR3 DNA: TGTGCCAGCAGCTTAGCTTGGGCTAGCGGGGGGAAGACCCAGTACTTC

clone size: .
D gene: TRBD2
V gene: TRBV5-1
J gene: TRBJ2-3
CDR3 protein: CASSFAGGGTDTQYF
CDR3 DNA: TGCGCCAGCAGCTTCGCGGGGGGTGGCACAGATACGCAGTATTTT

clone size: .
D gene: .
V gene: TRBV11-2
J gene: TRBJ1-2
CDR3 protein: CASSFKSQVGYTF
CDR3 DNA: TGTGCCAGCAGCTTCAAGTCCCAGGTTGGCTACACCTTC

clone size: .
D gene: TRBD1
V gene: TRBV20-1
J gene: TRBJ1-2
CDR3 protein: CSASLDRGLWGYTF
CDR3 DNA: TGCAGTGCTAGTTTGGACAGGGGGCTTTGGGGCTACACCTTC

clone size: .
D gene: .
V gene: TRBV1
J gene: TRBJ2-4
CDR3 protein: CTSSQAQAGEDKNIQYF
CDR3 DNA: TGCACCAGCAGCCAAGCTCAAGCGGGGGAGGATAAAAACATTCAGTACTTC

clone size: once
D gene: .
V gene: TRBV11-2
J gene: TRBJ1-6
CDR3 protein: CASRHIESPLHF
CDR3 DNA: TGTGCCAGCAGACACATTGAATCACCCCTCCACTTT

clone size: .
D gene: .
V gene: TRBV2
J gene: TRBJ1-5
CDR3 protein: CASSELGGMDQPQHF
CDR3 DNA: TGTGCCAGCAGTGAGTTAGGGGGAATGGACCAGCCCCAGCATTTT

clone size: .
D gene: .
V gene: TRBV5-1
J gene: TRBJ1-2
CDR3 protein: CASSPEGYGYTF
CDR3 DNA: TGCGCCAGCAGCCCGGAGGGCTATGGCTACACCTTC

clone size: .
D gene: .
V gene: TRBV23-1
J gene: TRBJ2-4
CDR3 protein: CASSRSTGWTKNIQYF
CDR3 DNA: TGCGCCAGCAGTCGGTCAACGGGGTGGACCAAAAACATTCAGTACTTC

clone size: .
D gene: TRBD1
V gene: TRBV24-1
J gene: TRBJ2-2
CDR3 protein: CATSAADRHNTGELFF
CDR3 DNA: TGTGCCACCAGTGCGGCGGACAGGCACAACACCGGGGAGCTGTTTTTT

clone size: .
D gene: .
V gene: TRBV25-1
J gene: TRBJ1-2
CDR3 protein: CASSYRAESYGYTF
CDR3 DNA: TGTGCCAGCTCATACAGGGCTGAAAGCTACGGCTACACCTTC

clone size: .
D gene: .
V gene: TRBV19
J gene: TRBJ1-6
CDR3 protein: CASSIGEGADTTPLHF
CDR3 DNA: TGTGCCAGTAGTATTGGGGAGGGTGCCGATACGACACCCCTCCACTTT

clone size: .
D gene: TRBD1
V gene: TRBV6-5
J gene: TRBJ2-7
CDR3 protein: CASRWDRVYEQYF
CDR3 DNA: TGTGCCAGCAGATGGGACAGGGTCTACGAGCAGTACTTC

clone size: few
D gene: .
V gene: TRBV11-3
J gene: TRBJ2-7
CDR3 protein: CASSRSGSYEQYF
CDR3 DNA: TGTGCCAGCAGTCGCAGCGGGTCCTACGAGCAGTACTTC

clone size: .
D gene: .
V gene: TRBV29-1
J gene: TRBJ1-1
CDR3 protein: CSVWGSQDTEAFF
CDR3 DNA: TGCAGCGTGTGGGGCAGTCAGGACACTGAAGCTTTCTTT

clone size: .
D gene: .
V gene: TRBV11-3
J gene: TRBJ2-7
CDR3 protein: CASSSGGQGAHEQYF
CDR3 DNA: TGTGCCAGCAGCTCGGGAGGACAGGGTGCCCACGAGCAGTACTTC

clone size: .
D gene: .
V gene: TRBV12-3/TRBV12-4
J gene: TRBJ1-5
CDR3 protein: CASSLDKQPQHF
CDR3 DNA: TGTGCCAGCAGTCTCGACAAGCAGCCCCAGCATTTT

clone size: .
D gene: .
V gene: TRBV2
J gene: TRBJ1-3
CDR3 protein: CASSENGFSGNTIYF
CDR3 DNA: TGTGCCAGCAGTGAAAACGGTTTCTCTGGAAACACCATATATTTT

clone size: .
D gene: TRBD1
V gene: TRBV6-5
J gene: TRBJ1-1
CDR3 protein: CASSPGTGNTEAFF
CDR3 DNA: TGTGCCAGCAGTCCTGGGACAGGGAACACTGAAGCTTTCTTT